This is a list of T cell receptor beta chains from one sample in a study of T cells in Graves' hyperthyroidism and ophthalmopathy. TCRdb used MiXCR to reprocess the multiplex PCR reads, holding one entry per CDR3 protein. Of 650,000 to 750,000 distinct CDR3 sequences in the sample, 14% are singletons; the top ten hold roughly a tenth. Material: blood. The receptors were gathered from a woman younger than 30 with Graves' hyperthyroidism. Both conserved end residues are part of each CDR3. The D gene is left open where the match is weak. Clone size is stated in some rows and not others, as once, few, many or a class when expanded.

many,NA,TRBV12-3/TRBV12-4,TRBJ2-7,TGTGCCAGCAGTTTAGTAACTAGCAGCTCCTACGAGCAGTACTTC,CASSLVTSSSYEQYF
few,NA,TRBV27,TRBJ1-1,TGTGCCAGCAGTTCCAAACCAGGGGTTACGGTGAACACTGAAGCTTTCTTT,CASSSKPGVTVNTEAFF
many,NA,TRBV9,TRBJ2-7,TGTGCCAGCAGCCCCCCCGCGGGGAATGGGGCCTACGAGCAGTACTTC,CASSPPAGNGAYEQYF
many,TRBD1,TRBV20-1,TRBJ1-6,TGCAGTGCCCCGCCAGGGGGGGCGCGACGCAATTCACCCCTCCACTTT,CSAPPGGARRNSPLHF
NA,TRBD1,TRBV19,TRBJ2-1,TGTGCCAGTAGTATCCGGACAGGGAAAGCGGGTAAGCCGTACAGTGAGCAGTTCTTC,CASSIRTGKAGKPYSEQFF
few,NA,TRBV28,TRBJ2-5,TGTGCCAGCACCCCTTTGGAACCCCCAGGGGCTTTGGAGACCCAGTACTTC,CASTPLEPPGALETQYF
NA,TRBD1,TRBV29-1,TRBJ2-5,TGCAGCGCCGGACAGGGAGGTTATGAGACCCAGTACTTC,CSAGQGGYETQYF
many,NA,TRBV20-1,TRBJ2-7,TGCAGTGCTAGAGATCCCCACTCCTACGAGCAGTACTTC,CSARDPHSYEQYF
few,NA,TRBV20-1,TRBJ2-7,TGCAGTGCCCTAGGGGTACAGAACTCCTACGAGCAGTACTTC,CSALGVQNSYEQYF
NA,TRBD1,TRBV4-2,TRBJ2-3,TGTGCAGGAGGGACAGGGAGCACAGATACGCAGTATTTT,CAGGTGSTDTQYF